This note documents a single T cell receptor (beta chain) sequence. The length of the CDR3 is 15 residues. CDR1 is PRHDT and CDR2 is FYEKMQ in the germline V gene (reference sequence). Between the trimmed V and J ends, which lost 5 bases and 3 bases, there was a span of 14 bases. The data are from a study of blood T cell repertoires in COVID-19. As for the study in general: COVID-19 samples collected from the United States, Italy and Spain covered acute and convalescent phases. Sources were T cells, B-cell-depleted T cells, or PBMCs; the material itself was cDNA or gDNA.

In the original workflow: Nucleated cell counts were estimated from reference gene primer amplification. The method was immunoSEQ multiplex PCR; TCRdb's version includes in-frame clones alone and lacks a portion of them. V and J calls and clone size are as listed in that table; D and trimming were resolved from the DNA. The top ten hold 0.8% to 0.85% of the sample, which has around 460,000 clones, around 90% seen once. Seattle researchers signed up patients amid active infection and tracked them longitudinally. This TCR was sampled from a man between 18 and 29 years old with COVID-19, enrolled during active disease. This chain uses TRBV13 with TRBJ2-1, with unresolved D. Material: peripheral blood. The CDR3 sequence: CASSRRHFGYNEQFF. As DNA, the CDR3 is TGTGCCAGCAGCAGACGACATTTCGGCTACAATGAGCAGTTCTTC.